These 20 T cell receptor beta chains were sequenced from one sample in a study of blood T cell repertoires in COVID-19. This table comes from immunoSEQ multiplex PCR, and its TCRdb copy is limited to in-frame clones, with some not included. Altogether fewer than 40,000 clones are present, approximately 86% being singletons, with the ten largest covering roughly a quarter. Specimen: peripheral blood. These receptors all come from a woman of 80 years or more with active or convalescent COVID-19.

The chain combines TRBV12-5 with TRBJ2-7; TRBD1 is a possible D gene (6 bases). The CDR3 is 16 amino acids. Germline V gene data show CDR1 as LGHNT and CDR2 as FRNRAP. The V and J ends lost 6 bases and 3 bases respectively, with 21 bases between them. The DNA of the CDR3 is TGTGCTAGTGGAACGACAGGAGAGGGGTTTGGCTACGAGCAGTACTTC. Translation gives CASGTTGEGFGYEQYF.

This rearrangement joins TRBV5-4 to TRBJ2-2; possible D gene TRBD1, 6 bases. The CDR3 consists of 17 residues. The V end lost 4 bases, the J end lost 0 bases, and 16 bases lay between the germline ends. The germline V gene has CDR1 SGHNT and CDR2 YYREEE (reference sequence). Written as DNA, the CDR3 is TGTGCCAGCAGCCCCAGGGGCCCCAGTTCGAACACCGGGGAGCTGTTTTTT. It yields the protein CASSPRGPSSNTGELFF. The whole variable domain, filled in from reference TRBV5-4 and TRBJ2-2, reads ETGVTQSPTHLIKTRGQQVTLRCSSQSGHNTVSWYQQALGQGPQFIFQYYREEENGRGNFPPRFSGLQFPNYSSELNVNALELDDSALYLCASSPRGPSSNTGELFFGEGSRLTVL.

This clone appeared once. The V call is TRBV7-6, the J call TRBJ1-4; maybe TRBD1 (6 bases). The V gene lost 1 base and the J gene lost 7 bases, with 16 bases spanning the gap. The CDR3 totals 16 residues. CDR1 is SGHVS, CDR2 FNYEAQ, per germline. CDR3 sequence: CASSLGGSTGFEKLFF. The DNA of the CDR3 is TGTGCCAGCAGCTTAGGGGGCTCGACAGGTTTTGAAAAACTGTTTTTT.

Here the CDR3 reads CAWSGTGNSPLHF. The CDR3 DNA reads as TGTGCCTGGAGTGGGACAGGAAATTCACCCCTCCACTTT. The rearrangement joins TRBV30 to TRBJ1-6; 7 bases map to TRBD1. Germline CDR1 is GTSNPN and CDR2 is SVGIG (reference sequence). This CDR3 comprises 13 residues. V gave up 1 base and J gave up 7 bases; unmatched junction bases: 1.

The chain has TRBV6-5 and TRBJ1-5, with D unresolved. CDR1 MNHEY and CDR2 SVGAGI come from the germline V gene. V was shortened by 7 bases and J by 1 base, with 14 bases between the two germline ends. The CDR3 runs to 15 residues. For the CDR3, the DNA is TGTGCCAGCATCGACTGGGAGGTCAGCAATCAGCCCCAGCATTTT. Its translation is CASIDWEVSNQPQHF.

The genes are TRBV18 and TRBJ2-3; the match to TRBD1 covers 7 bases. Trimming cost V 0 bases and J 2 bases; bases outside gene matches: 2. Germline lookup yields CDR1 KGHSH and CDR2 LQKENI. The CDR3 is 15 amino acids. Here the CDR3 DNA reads TGTGCCAGCTCACCACCGGGACAGCACACAGATACGCAGTATTTT. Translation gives CASSPPGQHTDTQYF.

The CDR3 nucleotides are TGTGCCAGCAGCCCGGGACTAGCGGGGGGGACAATACAAGAGACCCAGTACTTC. This gives the protein CASSPGLAGGTIQETQYF. V and J are TRBV13 and TRBJ2-5, with TRBD2 identical over 16 bases. The CDR3 loop spans 18 amino acids. The germline CDR1 and CDR2 sequences are PRHDT and FYEKMQ (reference sequence). With V trimmed by 5 bases and J by 2 bases, 8 bases remained unmatched.

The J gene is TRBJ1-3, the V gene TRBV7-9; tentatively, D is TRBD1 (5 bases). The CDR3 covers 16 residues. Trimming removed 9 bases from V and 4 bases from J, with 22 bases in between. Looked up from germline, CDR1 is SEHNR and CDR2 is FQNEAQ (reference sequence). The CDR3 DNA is TGTGCCAGACGAGCAGGGAACTCTAATGTGGGAAACACCATATATTTT. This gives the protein CARRAGNSNVGNTIYF.

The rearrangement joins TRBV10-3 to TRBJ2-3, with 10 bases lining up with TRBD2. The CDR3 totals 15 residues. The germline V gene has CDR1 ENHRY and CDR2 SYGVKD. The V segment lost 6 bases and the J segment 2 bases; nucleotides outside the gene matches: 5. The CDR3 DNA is TGTGCCATCAGAGCAGCGGGGGGGAACACAGATACGCAGTATTTT. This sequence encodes CAIRAAGGNTDTQYF.

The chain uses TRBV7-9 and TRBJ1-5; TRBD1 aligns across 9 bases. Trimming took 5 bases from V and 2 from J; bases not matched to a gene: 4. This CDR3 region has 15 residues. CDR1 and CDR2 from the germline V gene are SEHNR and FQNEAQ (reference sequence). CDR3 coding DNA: TGTGCCAGCAGCCCGGGACAGGGACGCAATCAGCCCCAGCATTTT. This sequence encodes CASSPGQGRNQPQHF.

The DNA of the CDR3 is TGCGCCAGCAGCCAAGAGAGGGAGTTTGGGAATGAAAAACTGTTTTTT. Amino acid sequence: CASSQEREFGNEKLFF. The genes are TRBV4-1 and TRBJ1-4, with D unclear. Germline V gene data show CDR1 as MGHRA and CDR2 as YSYEKL. CDR3 length equals 16 residues. Deletions cut 0 bases from V and 5 bases from J, with 13 bases between.

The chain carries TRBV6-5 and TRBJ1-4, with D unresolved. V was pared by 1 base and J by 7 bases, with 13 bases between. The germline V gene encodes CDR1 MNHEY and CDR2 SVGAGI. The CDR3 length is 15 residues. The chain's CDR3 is CASSYFGVAGEKLFF. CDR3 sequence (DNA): TGTGCCAGCAGTTACTTTGGGGTGGCGGGTGAAAAACTGTTTTTT.

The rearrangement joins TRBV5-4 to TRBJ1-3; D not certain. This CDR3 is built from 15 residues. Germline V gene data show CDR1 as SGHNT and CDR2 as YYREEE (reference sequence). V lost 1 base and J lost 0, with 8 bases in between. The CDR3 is CASSLPQASGNTIYF. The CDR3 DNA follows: TGTGCCAGCAGCTTGCCTCAGGCCTCTGGAAACACCATATATTTT.

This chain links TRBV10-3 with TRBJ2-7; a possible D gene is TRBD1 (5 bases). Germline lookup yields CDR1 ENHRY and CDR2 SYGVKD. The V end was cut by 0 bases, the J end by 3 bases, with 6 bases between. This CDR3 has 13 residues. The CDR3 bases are TGTGCCATCAGTGAGTCAGACAGCTACGAGCAGTACTTC. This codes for CAISESDSYEQYF.

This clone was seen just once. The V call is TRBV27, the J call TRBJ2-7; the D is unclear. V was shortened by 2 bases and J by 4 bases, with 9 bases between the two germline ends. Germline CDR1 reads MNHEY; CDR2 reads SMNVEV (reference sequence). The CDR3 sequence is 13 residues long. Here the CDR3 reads CASSLVPGYEQYF. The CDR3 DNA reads TGTGCCAGCAGTTTAGTACCGGGTTACGAGCAGTACTTC.

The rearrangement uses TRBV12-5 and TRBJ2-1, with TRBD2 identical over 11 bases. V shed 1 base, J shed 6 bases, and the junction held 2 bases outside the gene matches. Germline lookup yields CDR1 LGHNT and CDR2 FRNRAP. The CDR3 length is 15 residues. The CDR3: CASGLGTSGSNEQFF. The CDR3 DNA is TGTGCTAGTGGTTTGGGGACTAGCGGGTCCAATGAGCAGTTCTTC.

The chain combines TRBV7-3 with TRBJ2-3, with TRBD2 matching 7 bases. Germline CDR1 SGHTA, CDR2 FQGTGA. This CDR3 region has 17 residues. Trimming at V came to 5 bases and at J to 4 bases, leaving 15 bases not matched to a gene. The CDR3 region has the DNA TGTGCCAGCAGCCCCAGCGGGGCCGTGGGCTCCCCAGATACGCAGTATTTT. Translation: CASSPSGAVGSPDTQYF.

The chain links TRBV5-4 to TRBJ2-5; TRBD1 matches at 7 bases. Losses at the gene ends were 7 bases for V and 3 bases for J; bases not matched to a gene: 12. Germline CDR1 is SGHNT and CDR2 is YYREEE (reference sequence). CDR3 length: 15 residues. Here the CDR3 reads CASHSVSGTEETQYF. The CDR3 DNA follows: TGTGCCAGCCACAGCGTGAGTGGGACAGAAGAGACCCAGTACTTC.

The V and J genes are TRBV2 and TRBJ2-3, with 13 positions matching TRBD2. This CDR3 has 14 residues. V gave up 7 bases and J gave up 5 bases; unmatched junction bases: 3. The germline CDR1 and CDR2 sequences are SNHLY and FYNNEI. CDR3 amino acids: CASTLAGGRDTQYF. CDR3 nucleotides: TGTGCCAGCACACTAGCGGGGGGGCGAGATACGCAGTATTTT.

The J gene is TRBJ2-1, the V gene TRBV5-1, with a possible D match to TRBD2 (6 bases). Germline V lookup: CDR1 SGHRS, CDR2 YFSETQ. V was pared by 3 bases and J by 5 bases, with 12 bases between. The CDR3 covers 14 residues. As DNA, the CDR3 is TGCGCCAGCAGCTCCCGAGGAGGGCACAATGAGCAGTTCTTC. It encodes CASSSRGGHNEQFF.